This passage covers 2 T cell receptor beta chains from one sample sequenced in a study of a mutant IDH1 vaccine in newly diagnosed glioma. Antigen specificity for these receptors is unknown. The protocol was immunoSEQ multiplex PCR, while the TCRdb copy is restricted to in-frame clones and leaves out a portion. The sample carries tens of thousands of clones, under 85% recorded once. Time point of the sample: week 47, end of study. The content of each vaccine dose was 300 ug of mutant IDH1 20-mer peptide, and topical imiquimod accompanied it. Specimen: PBMCs, collected from a glioma patient whose treatment included an IDH1 peptide vaccine. The receptor source for this set is a young man with glioma.

CDR3 sequence (DNA): TGTGCCAGTAAAGGGGACAGGGGTTTCAGTGAGCAGTTCTTC. Translation: CASKGDRGFSEQFF. The chain employs TRBV19 and TRBJ2-1, with 10 bases aligning to TRBD1. Germline lookup yields CDR1 LNHDA and CDR2 SQIVND (reference sequence). V lost 7 bases and J lost 9; bases outside the gene matches: 9. The CDR3 covers 14 residues.

The chain carries TRBV11-2 and TRBJ1-1; the match to TRBD1 covers 9 bases. Germline V gene data show CDR1 as SGHAT and CDR2 as FQNNGV. V was clipped by 4 bases and J by 7 bases; unmatched bases: 4. This CDR3 spans 13 amino acids. CDR3 protein: CASSWDRVGEAFF. As DNA, the CDR3 is TGTGCCAGCAGCTGGGACAGGGTCGGTGAAGCTTTCTTT.